This T cell receptor (beta chain) was identified during a study of blood T cell repertoires in COVID-19. About the research overall: From the United States, Italy and Spain came samples of acute and convalescent COVID-19. T cells, B-cell-depleted T cells, or PBMCs supplied cDNA or gDNA.

Per the authors' pipeline: Reference gene primers were amplified, and this amplification served to estimate nucleated cell counts. The protocol was immunoSEQ multiplex PCR, while the TCRdb copy is restricted to in-frame clones and leaves out a portion. V and J calls and clone size follow that table, whereas D and trimming were derived from the DNA. The repertoire holds about 65,000 clones, 90% seen once, with around 1.3% in the top ten. From germline, CDR1 is LGHDT and CDR2 YNNKEL (reference sequence). This CDR3 is 15 amino acids long. V lost 0 bases to trimming and J lost 6 bases; unmatched junction nucleotides: 5.

The TCR comes from a man aged 60-69 years with acute or convalescent COVID-19. Sequences were obtained from peripheral blood. The chain has TRBV3-1 (or the pseudogene TRBV3-2) and TRBJ2-3; 8 positions match TRBD2. CDR3 region: CASSQEYSGVDTQYF. The CDR3 region has the DNA TGTGCCAGCAGCCAAGAGTATAGCGGGGTGGATACGCAGTATTTT.